These T cell receptor beta chains were read from a single sample in a study of T cells in Graves' hyperthyroidism and ophthalmopathy. TCRdb re-called the multiplex PCR reads through MiXCR, storing one row per CDR3 protein. This table has approximately 600,000 distinct CDR3 sequences, about 15% appearing once. The sequenced material came from blood. These receptors all come from a woman aged 35 to 49 with Graves' ophthalmopathy. Each CDR3 is given with its conserved first and last residue. Fields, in order: D gene, J gene, V gene, clone size, CDR3 DNA, CDR3 protein. D genes are given only for firm matches. Clone size appears in some rows only: once, few, many, or a class for an expanded clone.

D gene: -; J gene: TRBJ2-7; V gene: TRBV11-2; clone size: many; CDR3 DNA: TGTGCCAGCAGCTTAGATTATCTCCGCGGGGAGATCTACGAGCAGTACTTC; CDR3 protein: CASSLDYLRGEIYEQYF
D gene: -; J gene: TRBJ2-7; V gene: TRBV6-5; clone size: many; CDR3 DNA: TGTGCCAGCGGCCGGGACATAAACTACGAGCAGTACTTC; CDR3 protein: CASGRDINYEQYF
D gene: -; J gene: TRBJ2-5; V gene: TRBV28; clone size: many; CDR3 DNA: TGTGCCAGCACCGAAGGGGGGAGTGCGACCCAGTACTTC; CDR3 protein: CASTEGGSATQYF
D gene: -; J gene: TRBJ1-2; V gene: TRBV6-1; clone size: -; CDR3 DNA: TGTGCCAGCAGTGCCGCCGGGGGCAGCTATGGCTACACCTTC; CDR3 protein: CASSAAGGSYGYTF
D gene: -; J gene: TRBJ1-1; V gene: TRBV7-8; clone size: many; CDR3 DNA: TGTGCCAGCAGCTTAGACCAACTGAACACTGAAGCTTTCTTT; CDR3 protein: CASSLDQLNTEAFF
D gene: TRBD1; J gene: TRBJ1-2; V gene: TRBV11-1; clone size: -; CDR3 DNA: TGTGCCAGCAGCTTAGAGTCAGGGGGCGGGATAGTCCATGGCTACACCTTC; CDR3 protein: CASSLESGGGIVHGYTF
D gene: TRBD1; J gene: TRBJ2-4; V gene: TRBV28; clone size: many; CDR3 DNA: TGTGCCAGCCTATCGCGAACAGGGGGTGTCAAAAACATTCAGTACTTC; CDR3 protein: CASLSRTGGVKNIQYF
D gene: -; J gene: TRBJ2-7; V gene: TRBV5-1; clone size: -; CDR3 DNA: TGCGCCAGCAGCTTTCACGCCCGGCGGGAGCAGTACTTC; CDR3 protein: CASSFHARREQYF
D gene: -; J gene: TRBJ1-1; V gene: TRBV4-1; clone size: few; CDR3 DNA: TGCGCCAGCAGCCAAAATAACGGGGGTGGGTTGGCTGAAGCTTTCTTT; CDR3 protein: CASSQNNGGGLAEAFF
D gene: TRBD1; J gene: TRBJ2-7; V gene: TRBV29-1; clone size: -; CDR3 DNA: TGCAGCGTTGAGTTTCAGACAGGGCTCGAGCAGTACTTC; CDR3 protein: CSVEFQTGLEQYF
D gene: -; J gene: TRBJ2-7; V gene: TRBV11-1; clone size: -; CDR3 DNA: TGTGCCAGCAGCTCAGTAAGTGGGCTAGAGAATCGCGAGCAGTACTTC; CDR3 protein: CASSSVSGLENREQYF
D gene: TRBD1; J gene: TRBJ1-2; V gene: TRBV20-1; clone size: many; CDR3 DNA: TGCAGTGCTAGAGATGGACAGGGGGATGGCTACACCTTC; CDR3 protein: CSARDGQGDGYTF
D gene: TRBD1; J gene: TRBJ1-1; V gene: TRBV2; clone size: many; CDR3 DNA: TGTGCCAGCAGTGATCCGGGACAGGGAGCCCCTGAAGCTTTCTTT; CDR3 protein: CASSDPGQGAPEAFF
D gene: TRBD2; J gene: TRBJ2-7; V gene: TRBV7-2; clone size: -; CDR3 DNA: TGTGCCAGCGGCCCGGGACTAGCGGGAGGTGAGCAGTACTTC; CDR3 protein: CASGPGLAGGEQYF
D gene: -; J gene: TRBJ2-2; V gene: TRBV6-5; clone size: -; CDR3 DNA: TGTGCCAGCAGTTACTCGTGGCAGGCCGCGAACACCGGGGAGCTGTTTTTT; CDR3 protein: CASSYSWQAANTGELFF
D gene: -; J gene: TRBJ2-7; V gene: TRBV7-8; clone size: many; CDR3 DNA: TGTGCCAGCAGCACTACAGGAAATCCCCAGGGCGAGCAGTACTTC; CDR3 protein: CASSTTGNPQGEQYF
D gene: -; J gene: TRBJ1-1; V gene: TRBV28; clone size: many; CDR3 DNA: TGTGCCAGCAGTCCCCGAGAAGGTCGGAACACTGAAGCTTTCTTT; CDR3 protein: CASSPREGRNTEAFF
D gene: TRBD1; J gene: TRBJ1-1; V gene: TRBV30; clone size: few; CDR3 DNA: TGTGCCTGGAGTCCGGACAGGGGGCCGCTGAACACTGGAGCTTTCTTT; CDR3 protein: CAWSPDRGPLNTGAFF
D gene: -; J gene: TRBJ1-2; V gene: TRBV10-3; clone size: many; CDR3 DNA: TGTGCCATCAAATGGGATATACAACTATTCGGCTACACCTTC; CDR3 protein: CAIKWDIQLFGYTF
D gene: -; J gene: TRBJ1-2; V gene: TRBV7-2; clone size: many; CDR3 DNA: TGTGCCAGCAGCTTAGACCCCGGGAGAGGCGGCTACACCTTC; CDR3 protein: CASSLDPGRGGYTF
D gene: TRBD1; J gene: TRBJ2-2; V gene: TRBV10-3; clone size: many; CDR3 DNA: TGTGCCATCAGTGACCGGACAGGGTACACCGGGGAGCTGTTTTTT; CDR3 protein: CAISDRTGYTGELFF
D gene: -; J gene: TRBJ1-4; V gene: TRBV28; clone size: many; CDR3 DNA: TGTGCCAGTCTCGGGGAAAAACTGTTTTTT; CDR3 protein: CASLGEKLFF
D gene: -; J gene: TRBJ2-7; V gene: TRBV19; clone size: many; CDR3 DNA: TGTGCCGTGGGGGACACCGTCTCCTACGAGCAGTACTTC; CDR3 protein: CAVGDTVSYEQYF
D gene: -; J gene: TRBJ2-2; V gene: TRBV6-2/TRBV6-3; clone size: many; CDR3 DNA: TGTGCCAGCAGTTACGGGGCAGCGAACACCGGGGAGCTGTTTTTT; CDR3 protein: CASSYGAANTGELFF
D gene: TRBD1; J gene: TRBJ1-1; V gene: TRBV12-3/TRBV12-4; clone size: many; CDR3 DNA: TGTGCCAGTCGACAGGGGGCGAAGACTGAAGCTTTCTTT; CDR3 protein: CASRQGAKTEAFF
D gene: TRBD1; J gene: TRBJ2-2; V gene: TRBV28; clone size: many; CDR3 DNA: TGTGCCAGCAGTTCTCGGGACAGGAGGACTGCTGGCGGGGAGCTGTTTTTT; CDR3 protein: CASSSRDRRTAGGELFF
D gene: TRBD1; J gene: TRBJ1-2; V gene: TRBV6-2/TRBV6-3; clone size: many; CDR3 DNA: TGTGCCAGCAGTTGGACAGGGAAGGATGGCTACACCTTC; CDR3 protein: CASSWTGKDGYTF
D gene: TRBD1; J gene: TRBJ1-5; V gene: TRBV12-3/TRBV12-4; clone size: -; CDR3 DNA: TGTGCCAGCAGGGGACAGGTGAATAGCAATCAGCCCCAGCATTTT; CDR3 protein: CASRGQVNSNQPQHF
D gene: -; J gene: TRBJ2-4; V gene: TRBV7-2; clone size: few; CDR3 DNA: TGTGCCAGCAGCCTGTCCGGGACTGAAAACATTCAGTACTTC; CDR3 protein: CASSLSGTENIQYF
D gene: -; J gene: TRBJ2-4; V gene: TRBV25-1; clone size: many; CDR3 DNA: TGTGCCAGCAGTGAACCGGGTAATCGAAACATTCAGTACTTC; CDR3 protein: CASSEPGNRNIQYF
D gene: -; J gene: TRBJ1-5; V gene: TRBV6-2/TRBV6-3; clone size: many; CDR3 DNA: TGTGCCAGCAGTAAAAGTTCTGGGGGGAACCAGCCCCAGCATTTT; CDR3 protein: CASSKSSGGNQPQHF
D gene: -; J gene: TRBJ1-1; V gene: TRBV20-1; clone size: many; CDR3 DNA: TGCAGTGCCCCGGAGGACCTTAGAACTGAAGCTTTCTTT; CDR3 protein: CSAPEDLRTEAFF
D gene: TRBD2; J gene: TRBJ2-7; V gene: TRBV6-2/TRBV6-3; clone size: many; CDR3 DNA: TGTGCCAGCAGGGGTAGCGGGAGTATGTCCTACGAGCAGTACTTC; CDR3 protein: CASRGSGSMSYEQYF
D gene: TRBD1; J gene: TRBJ1-6; V gene: TRBV20-1; clone size: -; CDR3 DNA: TGCAGTGCCCACGGACAGGCGGCACTCGCTTCACCCCTCCACTTT; CDR3 protein: CSAHGQAALASPLHF
D gene: -; J gene: TRBJ1-1; V gene: TRBV28; clone size: -; CDR3 DNA: TGTGCCGTCTCCAGGGTACTTGCTGAAGCTTTCTTT; CDR3 protein: CAVSRVLAEAFF
D gene: TRBD1; J gene: TRBJ1-1; V gene: TRBV3-1; clone size: few; CDR3 DNA: TGTGCCAGCAGCGAAGGGACAGGGGGCGGCCGCATGAACACTGAAGCTTTCTTT; CDR3 protein: CASSEGTGGGRMNTEAFF
D gene: TRBD1; J gene: TRBJ2-7; V gene: TRBV6-2/TRBV6-3; clone size: many; CDR3 DNA: TGTGCCAGCAGTTGGACAGGGGAAGTCGACGAGCAGTACTTC; CDR3 protein: CASSWTGEVDEQYF
D gene: TRBD1; J gene: TRBJ1-2; V gene: TRBV15; clone size: many; CDR3 DNA: TGTGCCACCAGCTCCCCAGGGGGGGGTGGCTACACCTTC; CDR3 protein: CATSSPGGGGYTF
D gene: TRBD1; J gene: TRBJ2-4; V gene: TRBV19; clone size: -; CDR3 DNA: TGTGCCAGTAGTATCTCTTGGCAGGGGGTAGATCAGTACTTC; CDR3 protein: CASSISWQGVDQYF
D gene: -; J gene: TRBJ1-5; V gene: TRBV19; clone size: many; CDR3 DNA: TGTGCCAGTAGTATACCTGGGATCCAGCCCCAGCATTTT; CDR3 protein: CASSIPGIQPQHF
D gene: -; J gene: TRBJ2-5; V gene: TRBV11-2; clone size: many; CDR3 DNA: TGTGCCAGCAGCGAACGTCCCGGGAGTAGTTTGCCGCGAGGTGGGGAGACCCAGTACTTC; CDR3 protein: CASSERPGSSLPRGGETQYF
D gene: -; J gene: TRBJ1-5; V gene: TRBV7-2; clone size: -; CDR3 DNA: TGTGCCAGCAGCTTATGGGGGCCCGACAATCAGCCCCAGCATTTT; CDR3 protein: CASSLWGPDNQPQHF
D gene: -; J gene: TRBJ1-1; V gene: TRBV7-9; clone size: many; CDR3 DNA: TGTGCCAGCAGCTTTACTGAAGCTTTCTTT; CDR3 protein: CASSFTEAFF
D gene: -; J gene: TRBJ2-2; V gene: TRBV11-2; clone size: -; CDR3 DNA: TGTGTCGGGGCGACGTATACCACCGGGGAGCTGTTTTTT; CDR3 protein: CVGATYTTGELFF